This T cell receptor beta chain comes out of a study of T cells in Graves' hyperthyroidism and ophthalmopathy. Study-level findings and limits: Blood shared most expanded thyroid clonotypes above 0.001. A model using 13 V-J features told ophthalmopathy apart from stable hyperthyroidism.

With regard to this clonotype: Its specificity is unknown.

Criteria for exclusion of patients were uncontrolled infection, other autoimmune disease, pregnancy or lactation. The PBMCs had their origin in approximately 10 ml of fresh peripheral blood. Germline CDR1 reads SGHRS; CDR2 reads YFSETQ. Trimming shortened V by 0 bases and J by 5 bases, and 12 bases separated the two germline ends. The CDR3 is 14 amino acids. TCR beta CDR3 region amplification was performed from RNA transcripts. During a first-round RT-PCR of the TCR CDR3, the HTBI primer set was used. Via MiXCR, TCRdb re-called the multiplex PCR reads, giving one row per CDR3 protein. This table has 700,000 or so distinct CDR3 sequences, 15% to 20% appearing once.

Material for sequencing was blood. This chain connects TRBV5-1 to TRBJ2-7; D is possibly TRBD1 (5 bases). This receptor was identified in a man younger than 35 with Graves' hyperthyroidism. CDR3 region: CASSLAGNPHEQYF. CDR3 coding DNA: TGCGCCAGCAGCTTGGCAGGGAACCCCCACGAGCAGTACTTC.